The 30 T cell receptor beta chains below come from one sample, sequenced in a study of T cells in Graves' hyperthyroidism and ophthalmopathy. RNA transcripts were the template for amplifying TCR beta CDR3 regions. The TCR CDR3 first-round RT-PCR relied on the HTBI primer set. One entry per CDR3 protein, called by TCRdb with MiXCR from the multiplex PCR reads. The data contain nearly 600,000 distinct CDR3 sequences, approximately 15% of them singletons. The sample consisted of blood. All receptors come from a woman aged 30 to 39 with Graves' hyperthyroidism that later progressed to Graves' ophthalmopathy.

This clonotype was seen many times. CDR3 DNA sequence: TGTGCCACCACGGGACCCATGAACACCGGGGAGCTGTTTTTT. Translation gives CATTGPMNTGELFF. The rearrangement joins TRBV10-3 to TRBJ2-2; D is tentatively TRBD1 or TRBD2 (5 bases each). CDR1 ENHRY and CDR2 SYGVKD come from the germline V gene. V was trimmed by 10 bases and J by 1 base, leaving 13 bases between them. This CDR3 is 14 amino acids long.

CDR3 bases: TGTGCCAGCAGCTTACGGCCACCTAGAAGGAGGGAAGAGGTCGGGGAGCTGTTTTTT. As protein: CASSLRPPRRREEVGELFF. The rearrangement links TRBV7-3 to TRBJ2-2, with D possibly TRBD2 on 6 matching bases. CDR3 length equals 19 residues. Germline V lookup: CDR1 SGHTA, CDR2 FQGTGA. V was pared by 2 bases and J by 7 bases, with 26 bases between.

CDR3: CASSLSTSGNANEQFF. The CDR3 DNA sequence: TGCGCCAGCAGCCTATCGACTAGCGGGAATGCCAATGAGCAGTTCTTC. The J gene is TRBJ2-1, the V gene TRBV4-3; 11 bases fit TRBD2. CDR1 and CDR2 (germline): LGHNA, YSLEER. V trimming: 4 bases; J trimming: 6 bases; junction bases outside the gene matches: 8. The CDR3 contains 16 residues.

This clonotype came up many times. The J gene is TRBJ1-1, the V gene TRBV11-2; 7 bases align to TRBD1. This CDR3 is 15 amino acids long. In germline, CDR1 is SGHAT, CDR2 FQNNGV. The trim removed 5 bases at V and 4 bases at J, leaving 10 bases unmatched. The CDR3 DNA reads as TGTGCCAGCAGCCCCCTCAGGGGGAAGAGCACTGAAGCTTTCTTT. Residues: CASSPLRGKSTEAFF.

The chain employs TRBV11-3 and TRBJ2-6; D is unclear. The CDR3 is 16 residues long. Looked up from germline, CDR1 is SGHNT and CDR2 is YENEEA. Trimming took 2 bases from V and 2 from J, leaving 10 bases between them. Written as DNA, the CDR3 is TGTGCCAGCAGCTTAACCTGGGGAACTGGGGCCAACGTCCTGACTTTC. Residues: CASSLTWGTGANVLTF.

This clonotype showed up many times. V and J are TRBV19 and TRBJ2-7, with TRBD1 matching over 10 bases. CDR1 and CDR2 from the germline V gene are LNHDA and SQIVND (reference sequence). V lost 2 bases and J lost 5; bases outside the gene matches: 6. The CDR3 is made up of 15 amino acids. The CDR3 region has the DNA TGTGCCAGTAGTATATCCGGGACAGGGGAGGACGAGCAGTACTTC. This gives the protein CASSISGTGEDEQYF.

This clonotype was seen repeatedly, ten times or more. The chain uses TRBV16 and TRBJ1-1; no firm D call. The germline V gene encodes CDR1 KGHSY and CDR2 FQNENV. V shed 0 bases and J shed 3 bases, with 5 bases lying between them. The CDR3 loop spans 13 amino acids. CDR3 in amino acids: CASSQSVDTEAFF. In nucleotides, the CDR3 is TGTGCCAGCAGCCAATCGGTTGACACTGAAGCTTTCTTT.

This clonotype was seen many times. V usage is TRBV29-1 and J usage is TRBJ2-3; unclear D gene. V was trimmed by 6 bases and J by 4 bases, leaving 14 bases between them. Germline-derived CDR1 and CDR2 are SQVTM and ANQGSEA. The CDR3 has 13 amino acids. CDR3 in DNA: TGCAGCGTAGAGGCACGGTTATCAGATACGCAGTATTTT. Protein product: CSVEARLSDTQYF.

At least ten counts were recorded for this clonotype. This chain uses TRBV18 with TRBJ1-1; maybe TRBD1 (5 bases). V was trimmed by 8 bases and J by 3 bases, leaving 16 bases between them. Germline loops: CDR1 KGHSH, CDR2 LQKENI. This CDR3 has 14 residues. The CDR3 here is CASSPPGGDTEAFF. Written as DNA, the CDR3 is TGTGCCAGCAGCCCCCCCGGGGGGGACACTGAAGCTTTCTTT. Full variable domain (remainder filled in from reference TRBV18 and TRBJ1-1): NAGVMQNPRHLVRRRGQEARLRCSPMKGHSHVYWYRQLPEEGLKFMVYLQKENIIDESGMPKERFSAEFPKEGPSILRIQQVVRGDSAAYFCASSPPGGDTEAFFGQGTRLTVV.

This clonotype appeared a few times. The chain is built from TRBV2 and TRBJ1-5, with TRBD1 matching over 7 bases. Per germline, CDR1 SNHLY and CDR2 FYNNEI. This CDR3 contains 15 residues. The V segment lost 4 bases and the J segment 2 bases; nucleotides outside the gene matches: 5. The CDR3 protein is CASSGEGAGNQPQHF. The CDR3, as DNA: TGTGCCAGCAGTGGGGAGGGGGCCGGCAATCAGCCCCAGCATTTT.

This clonotype has only a few counts. This rearrangement joins TRBV6-2 or TRBV6-3 to TRBJ1-5; TRBD1 might be the D (6 bases). There are 15 residues in the CDR3. Deletions cut 8 bases from V and 0 bases from J, with 14 bases between. CDR1 and CDR2 from the germline V gene are MNHEY and SVGEGT. The CDR3 sequence is CASWRGDVSNQPQHF. For the CDR3, the DNA is TGTGCCAGCTGGAGGGGGGACGTTAGCAATCAGCCCCAGCATTTT.

Regarding this clonotype: A much larger clone lies a single base off, so this may be a read error. The gene calls are TRBV7-3 and TRBJ2-2; 12 bases line up with TRBD2. The CDR3 consists of 16 residues. Germline assignment: CDR1 SGHTA and CDR2 FQGTGA. This CDR3 is CAGSSWTSGMSGELFF. For the CDR3, the DNA is TGTGCCGGCAGCTCATGGACTAGCGGGATGTCCGGGGAGCTGTTTTTT. Together with reference TRBV7-3 and TRBJ2-2, the CDR3 gives the full variable domain: GAGVSQTPSNKVTEKGKYVELRCDPISGHTALYWYRQSLGQGPEFLIYFQGTGAADDSGLPNDRFFAVRPEGSVSTLKIQRTERGDSAVYLCAGSSWTSGMSGELFFGEGSRLTVL.

V gene TRBV29-1 combines with J gene TRBJ1-5; the D gene is possibly TRBD1 (5 bases). The CDR3 sequence is 17 residues long. Germline CDR1 reads SQVTM; CDR2 reads ANQGSEA. Trimming cost V 0 bases and J 1 base, with 16 bases left between them. The CDR3 here is CSVEDLRRAASNQPQHF. The DNA for the CDR3 is TGCAGCGTTGAAGATCTTCGCAGGGCAGCGAGCAATCAGCCCCAGCATTTT.

This clonotype was seen many times. The chain links TRBV28 to TRBJ2-5; D unresolved. The CDR3 is made up of 13 amino acids. Germline lookup yields CDR1 MDHEN and CDR2 SYDVKM. V was cut by 8 bases and J by 4 bases, with 14 bases left in between. The CDR3 DNA reads TGTGCCAGCCAGGCCCCGAACGGAGAGACCCAGTACTTC. Residues: CASQAPNGETQYF.

At least ten counts were recorded for this clonotype. The V call is TRBV29-1, the J call TRBJ2-7; D gene unclear. Germline V gene sequence: CDR1 SQVTM, CDR2 ANQGSEA. V was pared by 4 bases and J by 2 bases, with 3 bases between. This CDR3 has 10 residues. The CDR3 spells CSVGAYEQYF. In DNA, the CDR3 is TGCAGCGTTGGAGCCTACGAGCAGTACTTC.

This clonotype was found a few times. CDR3 nucleotide sequence: TGTGCCAGCAGTTTATCTTTTGAGAGAGGGGGAGCTTTCTTT. Its translation is CASSLSFERGGAFF. This rearrangement joins TRBV28 to TRBJ1-1; weak D call: TRBD1 (6 bases). The V and J ends lost 1 base and 10 bases respectively, with 16 bases between them. Per germline, CDR1 MDHEN and CDR2 SYDVKM. This CDR3 has 14 residues.

This clonotype was recorded at least ten times. The chain links TRBV28 to TRBJ1-6, with 10 bases identical to TRBD1. Germline-derived CDR1 and CDR2 are MDHEN and SYDVKM. This CDR3 spans 15 amino acids. The V gene end was trimmed by 6 bases and the J gene end by 8 bases; junction bases not matched to a gene: 7. The CDR3 protein is CASSSGGQGYSPLHF. The CDR3 DNA reads TGTGCCAGCAGCTCCGGGGGACAGGGGTATTCACCCCTCCACTTT.

This clonotype appeared a few times. The rearrangement uses TRBV29-1 and TRBJ2-7, with TRBD2 identical over 7 bases. The junction had 4 bases not matched to a gene; V was cut back by 4 bases and J by 4 bases. CDR1 is SQVTM, CDR2 ANQGSEA, per germline. The CDR3 spans 12 residues. DNA for the CDR3: TGCAGCGTTGGGGGGGGAGTTTACGAGCAGTACTTC. It encodes CSVGGGVYEQYF.

This clonotype was detected ten times or more. The chain joins TRBV28 to TRBJ2-1; 8 positions match TRBD2. The CDR3 covers 15 residues. The germline V gene has CDR1 MDHEN and CDR2 SYDVKM. Germline trimming cut 5 bases from V and 3 bases from J; bases unmatched to any gene: 6. CDR3 in DNA: TGTGCCAGCAGTCCGTGGGGACTAGGCTACAATGAGCAGTTCTTC. Protein product: CASSPWGLGYNEQFF. Using reference TRBV28 and TRBJ2-1 for the parts outside the CDR3, the full variable domain is DVKVTQSSRYLVKRTGEKVFLECVQDMDHENMFWYRQDPGLGLRLIYFSYDVKMKEKGDIPEGYSVSREKKERFSLILESASTNQTSMYLCASSPWGLGYNEQFFGPGTRLTVL.

This clonotype was seen ten or more times. J is TRBJ1-2 and V is TRBV29-1; D gene ambiguous. This CDR3 region has 12 residues. CDR1 and CDR2 (germline): SQVTM, ANQGSEA. V was shortened by 8 bases and J by 2 bases, with 12 bases between the two germline ends. The CDR3 DNA follows: TGCAGCCTTCGAGAACAGAACTATGGCTACACCTTC. Translation gives CSLREQNYGYTF.

Written as DNA, the CDR3 is TGTGCCAGCAGCTTGGACCCGGGAGTTGTCACAGATACGCAGTATTTT. Protein: CASSLDPGVVTDTQYF. V gene TRBV5-4 combines with J gene TRBJ2-3; tentative D call: TRBD2 (6 bases). V lost 0 bases and J lost 2, with 13 bases in between. This CDR3 has 16 residues. Germline CDR1 and CDR2: SGHNT and YYREEE (reference sequence).

This clonotype was observed at least ten times. The gene calls are TRBV28 and TRBJ1-2, with no clear D. CDR3 length: 13 residues. Germline V gene sequence: CDR1 MDHEN, CDR2 SYDVKM. V gave up 1 base and J gave up 2 bases, with 5 bases separating them. The CDR3 is CASSLSINYGYTF. Written as DNA, the CDR3 is TGTGCCAGCAGTTTATCGATCAACTATGGCTACACCTTC.

This clonotype was recorded at least ten times. The gene calls are TRBV20-1 and TRBJ1-2; 8 bases line up with TRBD1. CDR1 and CDR2 from the germline V gene are DFQATT and SNEGSKA (reference sequence). The CDR3 is 15 residues long. After removal of 2 bases from V and 7 bases from J, the junction contained 12 bases not matched to a gene. The CDR3 DNA is TGCAGTGCTAGATTACAGGGGGGGGGGTTGGCTGGCTACACCTTC. Its translation is CSARLQGGGLAGYTF.

This clonotype was counted many times. The chain has TRBV19 and TRBJ2-3; a possible D gene is TRBD2 (6 bases). The CDR3 totals 14 residues. The germline V gene has CDR1 LNHDA and CDR2 SQIVND (reference sequence). The ends were cut back, 6 bases at V and 2 bases at J, with 12 bases in the middle. The CDR3 here is CASRPVAATDTQYF. The CDR3, as DNA: TGTGCCAGTAGGCCGGTAGCGGCCACAGATACGCAGTATTTT.

This clonotype has just a few counts. The chain recombines TRBV5-1 with TRBJ2-7, with D possibly matching TRBD2 (5 bases). The V and J ends lost 0 bases and 6 bases respectively, with 10 bases between them. This CDR3 comprises 13 residues. Germline assignment: CDR1 SGHRS and CDR2 YFSETQ. The CDR3 coding sequence is TGCGCCAGCAGCTTGGGCAGAGGGTTCGAGCAGTACTTC. Translation: CASSLGRGFEQYF. Complete variable domain (other parts from reference TRBV5-1 and TRBJ2-7): KAGVTQTPRYLIKTRGQQVTLSCSPISGHRSVSWYQQTPGQGLQFLFEYFSETQRNKGNFPGRFSGRQFSNSRSEMNVSTLELGDSALYLCASSLGRGFEQYFGPGTRLTVT.

This clonotype turned up a few times. This chain connects TRBV9 to TRBJ2-7, with D possibly TRBD2 on 6 matching bases. The CDR3 runs to 16 residues. The germline V gene encodes CDR1 SGDLS and CDR2 YYNGEE. V was shortened by 0 bases and J by 5 bases, with 18 bases between the two germline ends. The CDR3 nucleotides are TGTGCCAGCAGCGTAGGAGCGGGCATAGGGGTCGACGAGCAGTACTTC. It specifies CASSVGAGIGVDEQYF. The full variable domain, in which reference TRBV9 and TRBJ2-7 provide the parts outside the CDR3, is DSGVTQTPKHLITATGQRVTLRCSPRSGDLSVYWYQQSLDQGLQFLIQYYNGEERAKGNILERFSAQQFPDLHSELNLSSLELGDSALYFCASSVGAGIGVDEQYFGPGTRLTVT.

This clonotype showed up many times. The CDR3 nucleotides are TGTGCCAGCAGCTTAGGGTTTTGGACAGGGGTCCGCGGCTACACCTTC. Protein: CASSLGFWTGVRGYTF. The J gene is TRBJ1-2, the V gene TRBV7-2; 9 nucleotides match TRBD1. After removal of 1 base from V and 8 bases from J, the junction contained 11 bases not matched to a gene. Looked up from germline, CDR1 is SGHTA and CDR2 is FQGNSA. The CDR3 consists of 16 residues.

This clonotype was seen ten or more times. The rearrangement uses TRBV20-1 and TRBJ2-3, with D maybe TRBD2 (6 bases). The CDR3 has 15 amino acids. Germline V CDR1 and CDR2: DFQATT, SNEGSKA (reference sequence). V was pared by 0 bases and J by 3 bases, with 13 bases between. CDR3 bases: TGCAGTGCTAGAGATCCCCGGGAGTTGACAGATACGCAGTATTTT. Translating gives CSARDPRELTDTQYF.

The chain is built from TRBV7-3 and TRBJ1-1; no firm D call. The CDR3 totals 13 residues. V dropped 6 bases and J dropped 6 bases, with 14 bases sitting between them. The germline V gene has CDR1 SGHTA and CDR2 FQGTGA. CDR3 sequence (DNA): TGTGCCAGCAGGGCTGAAAGGTACTCTGAAGCTTTCTTT. Residues: CASRAERYSEAFF.

This clonotype was picked up many times. The rearrangement links TRBV20-1 to TRBJ2-7; 12 positions match TRBD2. The length of the CDR3 is 17 residues. Unmatched junction bases numbered 11, after V lost 0 bases and J lost 5 bases. Germline CDR1 and CDR2: DFQATT and SNEGSKA (reference sequence). In nucleotides, the CDR3 is TGCAGTGCTAGAGATCAGGCCGGAAGACTAGCGGGAGACGAGCAGTACTTC. Its translation is CSARDQAGRLAGDEQYF.